This note documents a single T cell receptor beta chain sequence. The data are from a study of blood T cell repertoires in COVID-19. Study context: Acute and convalescent COVID-19 samples came from the United States, Italy and Spain. PBMCs, B-cell-depleted T cells, or T cells provided the cDNA or gDNA that made up the material.

Authors' analysis steps: Nucleated cell number was recorded as an estimate derived from reference gene primer amplification. TCRdb keeps only in-frame clones here, not all; method: immunoSEQ multiplex PCR. V, J and clone size are taken as reported in that table, and D and trimming were inferred from the DNA itself. Counted here are roughly 63,000 clones, approximately 78% occurring once; the ten biggest clones make up around an eighth. The CDR3 consists of 13 residues. Trimming pared 4 bases from V and 0 bases from J, leaving 5 bases between. CDR1 and CDR2 from the germline V gene are KGHDR and SFDVKD.

The TCR comes from an elderly man with acute or convalescent COVID-19. The sample consisted of peripheral blood. This chain joins TRBV24-1 and TRBJ2-5, with D perhaps matching TRBD2 (5 bases). The CDR3 DNA sequence: TGTGCCACCAGTGACGGGGACCAAGAGACCCAGTACTTC. It codes for CATSDGDQETQYF.